This is a list of T cell receptor beta chains from one sample in a study of T-cell memory formation after mild COVID-19. TCRdb itself ran the 5' RACE reads through MiXCR, one entry per CDR3 protein. The sample lists around 340,000 distinct CDR3 sequences, approximately 15% occurring once. The source material was PBMCs or a T cell subset sorted from them (not recorded which). The receptors here all came from a man aged 18 to 29 who had mild COVID-19 (a few samples of this study predate the infection). Cell type and time point are not known. Both conserved end residues are part of each CDR3. D genes are given only for firm matches. Clone size appears in some rows only: once, few, many, or a class for an expanded clone.

clone_size: .
cdr3_length: 15
j_call: TRBJ2-2
v_call: TRBV10-3
d_call: TRBD1
cdr3_aa: CATKGGQGSTGELFF
cdr3_nt: TGTGCCACAAAGGGAGGACAGGGATCCACCGGGGAGCTGTTTTTT

clone_size: .
cdr3_length: 16
j_call: TRBJ2-5
v_call: TRBV6-2/TRBV6-3
d_call: .
cdr3_aa: CASTSPDQGSQETQYF
cdr3_nt: TGTGCCAGCACTAGCCCTGACCAGGGGTCCCAAGAGACCCAGTACTTC

clone_size: few
cdr3_length: 14
j_call: TRBJ2-7
v_call: TRBV6-6
d_call: .
cdr3_aa: CASTSQSEIYEQYF
cdr3_nt: TGTGCCAGCACCTCACAGTCCGAAATCTACGAGCAGTACTTC

clone_size: few
cdr3_length: 15
j_call: TRBJ1-1
v_call: TRBV5-1
d_call: .
cdr3_aa: CASSRQSNMNTEAFF
cdr3_nt: TGCGCCAGCAGCAGACAGAGCAATATGAACACTGAAGCTTTCTTT

clone_size: .
cdr3_length: 14
j_call: TRBJ1-5
v_call: TRBV7-2
d_call: TRBD1
cdr3_aa: CASSAQGEWEPQHF
cdr3_nt: TGTGCCAGCAGCGCACAGGGGGAATGGGAGCCCCAGCATTTT

clone_size: .
cdr3_length: 16
j_call: TRBJ1-5
v_call: TRBV5-5
d_call: TRBD1
cdr3_aa: CASSITPGQGFQPQHF
cdr3_nt: TGTGCCAGCAGTATTACCCCGGGACAGGGCTTTCAGCCCCAGCATTTT

clone_size: few
cdr3_length: 14
j_call: TRBJ1-4
v_call: TRBV28
d_call: .
cdr3_aa: CASSLSPQGLKLFF
cdr3_nt: TGTGCCAGCAGTTTATCTCCCCAGGGGCTAAAACTGTTTTTT

clone_size: few
cdr3_length: 17
j_call: TRBJ2-7
v_call: TRBV6-2/TRBV6-3
d_call: TRBD1
cdr3_aa: CASSERPNRGPSYEQYF
cdr3_nt: TGTGCCAGCAGTGAGCGTCCCAACAGGGGTCCATCCTACGAGCAGTACTTC

clone_size: few
cdr3_length: 15
j_call: TRBJ2-2
v_call: TRBV30
d_call: .
cdr3_aa: CAWSRYGIETGELFF
cdr3_nt: TGTGCCTGGAGTAGATATGGGATAGAGACCGGGGAGCTGTTTTTT

clone_size: .
cdr3_length: 14
j_call: TRBJ2-4
v_call: TRBV6-6
d_call: .
cdr3_aa: CASRPLRGKNIQYF
cdr3_nt: TGTGCCAGCAGGCCTCTAAGAGGCAAAAACATTCAGTACTTC

clone_size: few
cdr3_length: 14
j_call: TRBJ2-3
v_call: TRBV6-5
d_call: .
cdr3_aa: CASTSPTSTDTQYF
cdr3_nt: TGTGCCAGCACTTCACCCACTAGCACAGATACGCAGTATTTT